This T cell receptor (beta chain) originates from a study of post-analysis software for immune sequencing data. Points from the study as a whole: Four to six TRBV segments (TRBV5-6, TRBV5-1 and TRBV20-1 among them) occurred more frequently in patients than in controls. Under F measure analysis, samples from one preparation batch co-clustered strongly. Normalized Chao1 diversity in multiple sclerosis patients fell significantly below that of controls.

The CDR3 is made up of 11 amino acids. The V end was cut by 8 bases, the J end by 7 bases, with 9 bases between. Germline CDR1 and CDR2: SEHNR and FQNEAQ (reference sequence). This clonotype has a single count. Its antigen is currently unknown. Prepared TCR beta cDNA libraries contained unique molecular identifiers. Each CDR3 protein gets one entry after TCRdb re-called the PCR reads with MiXCR. The sample shows approximately 400,000 distinct CDR3 sequences, around 33% of them seen only once. The specimen sequenced was blood. The receptor was derived from a girl aged 10 to 17 with multiple sclerosis. The rearrangement links TRBV7-9 to TRBJ2-1; maybe TRBD2 (6 bases). CDR3 DNA sequence: TGTGCCAGCGGAGGGTCGAATGAGCAGTTCTTC. Protein: CASGGSNEQFF.